The present TCR beta chain was sequenced within a study of immune evolution from preneoplasia to lung adenocarcinoma. Background on the study: HLA loss of heterozygosity: under 7.5% AIS, about 15% MIA, approximately 35% ADC, none AAH.

With regard to this clone: Its specificity is not known.

This CDR3 comprises 16 residues. Trimming pared 1 base from V and 1 base from J, leaving 10 bases between. The germline gives CDR1 SGHTA, CDR2 FQGNSA. General study points: From normal lung to invasive adenocarcinoma, top clone frequencies appeared to decrease.

This table comes from immunoSEQ multiplex PCR, and its TCRdb copy is limited to in-frame clones, with some not included. The sample gives fewer than 50,000 clones, under 80% of which show up once; less than 6% is in the top ten. Histologic diagnosis was independently verified by two lung pathologists. After pathologic assessment, macro-dissection selected premalignant or tumor cells for extraction. The TCR originated in a person aged 55 to 70 with lung adenocarcinoma. The V and J genes are TRBV7-2 and TRBJ2-2, with D unclear. The sequencing input was FFPE invasive lung adenocarcinoma tissue. DNA of the CDR3: TGTGCCAGCAGCTTAGAGCCTAACTTGAACACCGGGGAGCTGTTTTTT. Translation gives CASSLEPNLNTGELFF.